Below, 7 T cell receptor beta chains from the same sample are listed, as sequenced in a study of beta chain features in type 1 diabetes. cDNA synthesis used the whole RNA isolate, giving expressed TCRB sequences. Clones were read by immunoSEQ multiplex PCR, and TCRdb kept only the in-frame ones, dropping some. Seen here are hundreds of thousands of clones, 30% observed once, and the top ten hold about 0.065%. Sequenced input: naive CD4+ T cells from blood. The receptors were sampled from a man in his late teens or twenties in good health.

The chain links TRBV11-1 to TRBJ2-1, with D tentatively TRBD2 (6 bases). The CDR3 is 15 amino acids. CDR1 is SGHAT and CDR2 is FQDESV in the germline V gene (reference sequence). Trimming removed 1 base at V and 7 bases at J, with 14 bases between. CDR3 sequence: CASSLEARAGNEQFF. CDR3 nucleotide sequence: TGTGCCAGCAGCTTAGAAGCCCGGGCGGGGAATGAGCAGTTCTTC. Using reference TRBV11-1 and TRBJ2-1 for the parts outside the CDR3, the full variable domain is EAEVAQSPRYKITEKSQAVAFWCDPISGHATLYWYRQILGQGPELLVQFQDESVVDDSQLPKDRFSAERLKGVDSTLKIQPAELGDSAMYLCASSLEARAGNEQFFGPGTRLTVL.

In its sample, this clone was seen a few times. V and J are TRBV14 and TRBJ2-7; D gene unclear. The CDR3 runs 12 residues. In germline, CDR1 is SGHDN, CDR2 FVKESK. V gave up 0 bases and J gave up 3 bases, with 3 bases separating them. The CDR3 nucleotides read TGTGCCAGCAGCCAAGATGACTACGAGCAGTACTTC. Translated: CASSQDDYEQYF.

This chain joins TRBV27 and TRBJ2-7; 9 nucleotides align to TRBD2. CDR3 length: 16 amino acids. V trimming: 0 bases; J trimming: 5 bases; junction bases outside the gene matches: 8. Germline-derived CDR1 and CDR2 are MNHEY and SMNVEV (reference sequence). The CDR3 DNA sequence: TGTGCCAGCAGTTTATCCACAGCGGGGGGCGGGCACGAGCAGTACTTC. It is translated as CASSLSTAGGGHEQYF.

This clone was counted a few times. This sequence joins TRBV29-1 and TRBJ2-3; the match to TRBD1 covers 10 bases. Trimming took 7 bases from V and 5 from J; bases not matched to a gene: 3. The CDR3 has 12 amino acids. CDR1 SQVTM and CDR2 ANQGSEA come from the germline V gene. The CDR3 is CSERTGGDTQYF. The CDR3 nucleotides read TGCAGCGAAAGGACAGGGGGAGATACGCAGTATTTT.

The chain recombines TRBV5-4 with TRBJ2-7, with 10 nucleotides matching TRBD2. From germline, CDR1 is SGHNT and CDR2 YYREEE (reference sequence). The CDR3 is 15 residues long. After removal of 2 bases from V and 2 bases from J, the junction contained 4 bases not matched to a gene. The CDR3 spells CASSFRTSGTYEQYF. CDR3 DNA sequence: TGTGCCAGCAGCTTTCGCACTAGCGGGACCTACGAGCAGTACTTC.

Only a few counts were recorded for this clone. This chain connects TRBV25-1 to TRBJ2-7; 7 bases map to TRBD2. Germline trimming cut 5 bases from V and 4 bases from J; bases unmatched to any gene: 5. The germline gives CDR1 MGHDK, CDR2 SYGVNS. The CDR3 loop spans 13 amino acids. CDR3 sequence (DNA): TGTGCCAGCAGTAGCCCCGGGGGGTACGAGCAGTACTTC. Translating gives CASSSPGGYEQYF.

Only a few counts were recorded for this clone. V is TRBV19 and J is TRBJ2-7; 8 bases line up with TRBD2. This CDR3 is 14 amino acids long. Germline V lookup: CDR1 LNHDA, CDR2 SQIVND (reference sequence). The V gene end was trimmed by 1 base and the J gene end by 6 bases; junction bases not matched to a gene: 5. The CDR3 coding sequence is TGTGCCAGTAGTATAGTGGCGGGAGGAGGCGAGCAGTACTTC. Amino acids: CASSIVAGGGEQYF.